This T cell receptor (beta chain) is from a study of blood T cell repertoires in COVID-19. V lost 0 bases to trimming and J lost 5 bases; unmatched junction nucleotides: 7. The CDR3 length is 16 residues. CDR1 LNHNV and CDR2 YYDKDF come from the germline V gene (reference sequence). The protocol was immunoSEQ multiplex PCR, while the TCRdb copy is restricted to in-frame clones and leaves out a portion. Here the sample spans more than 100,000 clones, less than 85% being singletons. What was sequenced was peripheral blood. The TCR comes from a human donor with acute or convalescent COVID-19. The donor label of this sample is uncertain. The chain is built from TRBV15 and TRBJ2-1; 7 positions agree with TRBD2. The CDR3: CATSRDRSGGHNEQFF. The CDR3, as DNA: TGTGCCACCAGCAGAGATAGGTCGGGGGGACACAATGAGCAGTTCTTC.